This TCR beta chain was recovered during a study of graft-versus-host responses after intestinal transplantation. Background on the study: Multivisceral, liver-intestinal, or isolated intestinal grafts went to recipients. Every recipient had anti-thymocyte globulin induction and two to three years of tacrolimus plus steroids.

Trimming removed 6 bases from V and 7 bases from J, with 15 bases in between. CDR1 and CDR2 (germline): SEHNR, FQNEAQ (reference sequence). The CDR3 has 14 residues. This clone was detected once. What it recognizes is unknown. Repertoires were generated with immunoSEQ multiplex PCR, while TCRdb's copy carries only in-frame clones and drops some. The table has roughly 97,000 clones, roughly 87% seen once. Findings and limits, study-wide: GvH clones were identified in recipient marrow, with some first appearing in ileum or blood.

V usage is TRBV7-9 and J usage is TRBJ2-2, with D perhaps matching TRBD1 (5 bases). The sequence was obtained from a human donor who received an intestinal transplant. The starting material was unstimulated CD4+ T cells sorted from spleen or lymph node cells, obtained before intestinal transplant. CDR3 nucleotide sequence: TGTGCCAGCAGGGAATCAGGGTCTGGCGGGGAGCTGTTTTTT. It encodes CASRESGSGGELFF.